This T cell receptor beta chain was captured by sequencing in a study of T cells in Graves' hyperthyroidism and ophthalmopathy. Amplified TCR beta CDR3 regions came from RNA transcripts. The HTBI set primed first-round TCR CDR3 RT-PCR. TCRdb re-called the multiplex PCR reads through MiXCR, storing one row per CDR3 protein. The table has some 370,000 distinct CDR3 sequences, about 17% seen once. Sequenced: blood. This sequence originates from a woman aged 25 to 39 with Graves' hyperthyroidism that later progressed to Graves' ophthalmopathy.

The CDR3 coding sequence is TGTGCCAGCGAATCTCCCTACGAGCAGTACTTC. Protein: CASESPYEQYF. This sequence joins TRBV25-1 and TRBJ2-7; D call uncertain. The V end lost 8 bases, the J end lost 2 bases, and 7 bases lay between the germline ends. The germline V gene encodes CDR1 MGHDK and CDR2 SYGVNS. This CDR3 is 11 amino acids long.